These 32 T cell receptor beta chains were all obtained from the same sample, sequenced in a study of tumour-infiltrating T cells in Burkitt lymphoma. The protocol was immunoSEQ multiplex PCR, while the TCRdb copy is restricted to in-frame clones and leaves out a portion. The data contain 1,700 or so clones, 15% to 20% of them singletons. The specimen was tumor tissue. Every receptor here comes from a human donor with Burkitt lymphoma.

This chain links TRBV29-1 with TRBJ1-1; the D gene is possibly TRBD1 (6 bases). The CDR3 contains 15 residues. Germline CDR1 and CDR2: SQVTM and ANQGSEA. V lost 3 bases, J lost 1 base, and 15 bases lay in between. As DNA, the CDR3 is TGCAGCGTTGACTCCCCCTACAGGGAGAACACTGAAGCTTTCTTT. As protein: CSVDSPYRENTEAFF.

Only a few counts were recorded for this clone. The chain carries TRBV19 and TRBJ1-5; no definite D call. Trimming pared 0 bases from V and 11 bases from J, leaving 11 bases between. This CDR3 has 13 amino acids. Germline assignment: CDR1 LNHDA and CDR2 SQIVND (reference sequence). CDR3 sequence reads: CASSIDWNQAQHF. The CDR3, as DNA: TGTGCCAGTAGTATAGACTGGAACCAGGCCCAGCATTTT.

This sequence joins TRBV19 and TRBJ2-1; D unclear. This CDR3 has 13 amino acids. With 3 bases removed from V and 0 bases from J, the gap between germline ends came to 3 bases. The germline CDR1 and CDR2 sequences are LNHDA and SQIVND (reference sequence). The CDR3 is CASSISSYNEQFF. The DNA of the CDR3 is TGTGCCAGTAGTATTAGCTCCTACAATGAGCAGTTCTTC.

The rearrangement links TRBV7-9 to TRBJ2-7, with D hard to call. The CDR3 is 12 residues long. Trimming stripped 4 bases from V and 4 bases from J, with 8 bases between. Germline CDR1 and CDR2: SEHNR and FQNEAQ (reference sequence). The CDR3 DNA follows: TGTGCCAGCAGCTCCATCTCTTACGAGCAGTACTTC. It encodes CASSSISYEQYF.

In its sample, this clone was seen a few times. CDR3 protein: CAWRLQGDHPYNEQFF. The CDR3 nucleotides are TGTGCCTGGAGACTACAGGGGGATCATCCTTACAATGAGCAGTTCTTC. The chain carries TRBV30 and TRBJ2-1, with 8 bases fitting TRBD1. Germline lookup yields CDR1 GTSNPN and CDR2 SVGIG (reference sequence). Losses at the gene ends were 3 bases for V and 4 bases for J; bases not matched to a gene: 11. The CDR3 is 16 residues long.

J is TRBJ2-7 and V is TRBV7-9; a possible D gene is TRBD1 (6 bases). The germline gives CDR1 SEHNR, CDR2 FQNEAQ (reference sequence). V was clipped by 4 bases and J by 6 bases, with 13 bases between them. The CDR3 totals 13 residues. CDR3: CASSSSGTREQYF. CDR3 in DNA: TGTGCCAGCAGCTCATCCGGGACACGCGAGCAGTACTTC.

The chain employs TRBV25-1 and TRBJ2-6, with TRBD1 as a possible D gene (5 bases). Germline CDR1 is MGHDK and CDR2 is SYGVNS. V was shortened by 3 bases and J by 1 base, with 10 bases between the two germline ends. This CDR3 has 16 residues. This chain's CDR3 is CASSDSGFSGANVLTF. The DNA for the CDR3 is TGTGCCAGCAGTGATTCAGGGTTTTCTGGGGCCAACGTCCTGACTTTC.

This chain connects TRBV28 to TRBJ2-5; the match to TRBD1 covers 9 bases. The CDR3 is made up of 18 amino acids. Per the germline V gene, CDR1 is MDHEN and CDR2 is SYDVKM. The junction had 19 bases not matched to a gene; V was cut back by 6 bases and J by 5 bases. For the CDR3, the DNA is TGTGCCAGCAGGGGGTTTCCAGTTAGGGACAGGGATGGGGAGACCCAGTACTTC. As protein: CASRGFPVRDRDGETQYF.

The DNA for the CDR3 is TGTGCCAGCAGCTACAGGACTAGCGGGGGCACAGATACGCAGTATTTT. Encoded protein: CASSYRTSGGTDTQYF. The chain combines TRBV7-6 with TRBJ2-3, with 12 bases fitting TRBD2. Germline CDR1 SGHVS, CDR2 FNYEAQ. V lost 4 bases and J lost 1; bases outside the gene matches: 3. This CDR3 comprises 16 residues.

By frequency in the sample, this clone is large. The chain links TRBV6-5 to TRBJ1-2; a weak D match, TRBD1 (5 bases). The CDR3 has 13 residues. CDR1 and CDR2 from the germline V gene are MNHEY and SVGAGI. V was clipped by 7 bases and J by 4 bases, with 13 bases between them. The DNA of the CDR3 is TGTGCCAGCACCCTCGGGGGGTTCTATGGCTACACCTTC. It encodes CASTLGGFYGYTF.

This clone has more than one count but fewer than ten. The gene calls are TRBV7-8 and TRBJ2-2; D not resolved. V was pared by 3 bases and J by 9 bases, with 11 bases between. Germline V lookup: CDR1 SGHVS, CDR2 FQNEAQ. CDR3 size: 13 residues. CDR3 coding DNA: TGTGCCAGCAGCTTCCCTCGGGCCCGGGAGCTGTTTTTT. This translates into CASSFPRARELFF.

V and J are TRBV12-5 and TRBJ2-3, with 7 bases fitting TRBD1. Germline CDR1 LGHNT, CDR2 FRNRAP. The CDR3 totals 16 residues. The V and J ends lost 6 bases and 2 bases, in that order; junction bases with no gene match: 11. The CDR3 spells CASGDDRAGPTDTQYF. In nucleotides, the CDR3 is TGTGCTAGTGGGGACGACAGGGCCGGACCCACAGATACGCAGTATTTT.

This chain connects TRBV2 to TRBJ1-5; D is ambiguous. The V end lost 4 bases, the J end lost 4 bases, and 11 bases lay between the germline ends. There are 14 residues in the CDR3. From germline, CDR1 is SNHLY and CDR2 FYNNEI. In DNA form, the CDR3 reads TGTGCCAGCAGTGTTCGACCGAGTAATCAGCCCCAGCATTTT. Its translation: CASSVRPSNQPQHF.

The chain combines TRBV30 with TRBJ1-6; D perhaps matches TRBD1 (5 bases). V lost 4 bases to trimming and J lost 6 bases, with 10 bases between them. Germline CDR1 GTSNPN, CDR2 SVGIG (reference sequence). The CDR3 contains 13 residues. The DNA for the CDR3 is TGTGCCTGGAAGGGCAGGGCTAATTCACCCCTCCACTTT. Residues: CAWKGRANSPLHF.

CDR3 in amino acids: CASSLPGREIGETQYF. The DNA of the CDR3 is TGTGCCAGCTCACTACCGGGGCGGGAGATCGGAGAGACCCAGTACTTC. The chain carries TRBV18 and TRBJ2-5, with 7 bases identical to TRBD2. CDR3 length: 16 residues. Germline assignment: CDR1 KGHSH and CDR2 LQKENI. V dropped 4 bases and J dropped 4; count of bases not matched to a gene: 12.

J is TRBJ1-1 and V is TRBV7-2, with 9 bases matching TRBD1. J was trimmed by 2 bases and V by 2 bases; bases with no gene match: 6. The CDR3 consists of 16 residues. CDR1 SGHTA and CDR2 FQGNSA come from the germline V gene. Here the CDR3 DNA reads TGTGCCAGCAGCTTAATTCCGACAGGGGGAAACACTGAAGCTTTCTTT. This sequence encodes CASSLIPTGGNTEAFF.

CDR3 DNA: TGTGCCAGCAATCCCGGGGCGTCCTACAATGAGCAGTTCTTC. Encoded protein: CASNPGASYNEQFF. V gene TRBV7-9 combines with J gene TRBJ2-1; D might be TRBD1 or TRBD2, each matching 5 bases. CDR1 SEHNR and CDR2 FQNEAQ come from the germline V gene (reference sequence). The CDR3 consists of 14 residues. V was clipped by 7 bases and J by 1 base, with 11 bases between them.

V usage is TRBV7-9 and J usage is TRBJ1-4; perhaps TRBD1 as D (6 bases). CDR1 and CDR2 (germline): SEHNR, FQNEAQ (reference sequence). This CDR3 spans 16 amino acids. V was cut by 1 base and J by 3 bases, with 12 bases left in between. The CDR3 DNA is TGTGCCAGCAGCTTAGTCAACCAGGGGCCTAATGAAAAACTGTTTTTT. This sequence encodes CASSLVNQGPNEKLFF. The full variable domain, its missing parts supplied by reference TRBV7-9 and TRBJ1-4, is DTGVSQNPRHKITKRGQNVTFRCDPISEHNRLYWYRQTLGQGPEFLTYFQNEAQLEKSRLLSDRFSAERPKGSFSTLEIQRTEQGDSAMYLCASSLVNQGPNEKLFFGSGTQLSVL.

This sequence joins TRBV29-1 and TRBJ1-1; D is possibly TRBD1 (6 bases). Germline loops: CDR1 SQVTM, CDR2 ANQGSEA. V shed 6 bases and J shed 0 bases, with 11 bases lying between them. The CDR3 runs 13 residues. The CDR3 nucleotides are TGCAGCGTGGAGGGACAACTGAACACTGAAGCTTTCTTT. This codes for CSVEGQLNTEAFF.

The chain has TRBV23-1 and TRBJ2-7; D remains ambiguous. TRBV23-1 is an ORF; its function is uncertain. V dropped 4 bases and J dropped 6 bases, with 22 bases sitting between them. The CDR3 spans 16 residues. CDR3 sequence: CASSPAGQATLGEQYF. CDR3 coding DNA: TGCGCCAGCAGTCCCGCCGGCCAGGCGACTCTGGGCGAGCAGTACTTC.

CDR3 loop: CASSQTGDPEKLFF. The CDR3 nucleotides read TGCGCCAGCAGCCAGACAGGGGATCCTGAAAAACTGTTTTTT. This chain connects TRBV4-3 to TRBJ1-4; 8 bases agree with TRBD1. The CDR3 extends over 14 amino acids. With V trimmed by 3 bases and J by 7 bases, 4 bases remained unmatched. Germline V lookup: CDR1 LGHNA, CDR2 YSLEER.

This chain connects TRBV6-1 to TRBJ1-5; D not resolved. In germline, CDR1 is MNHNS, CDR2 SASEGT. V lost 2 bases and J 0 bases, leaving 8 bases between the germline ends. This CDR3 is built from 15 residues. DNA for the CDR3: TGTGCCAGCAGTGAATGGGCGGATAGCAATCAGCCCCAGCATTTT. This sequence encodes CASSEWADSNQPQHF.

V gene TRBV7-3 combines with J gene TRBJ2-5; 14 nucleotides agree with TRBD2. With 2 bases clipped from V and 0 bases from J, the junction kept 11 bases outside the gene matches. The CDR3 is 20 residues long. CDR1 and CDR2 from the germline V gene are SGHTA and FQGTGA. The CDR3 coding sequence is TGTGCCAGCAGCTTACACGGTTTGGGGACTAGCGGGGGAAACCAAGAGACCCAGTACTTC. Its protein is CASSLHGLGTSGGNQETQYF.

V is TRBV19 and J is TRBJ1-2, with TRBD1 matching over 8 bases. Germline trimming cut 4 bases from V and 8 bases from J; bases unmatched to any gene: 9. This CDR3 comprises 14 residues. In germline, CDR1 is LNHDA, CDR2 SQIVND (reference sequence). The CDR3 sequence: CASSTDRGTGGYTF. The CDR3 nucleotides are TGTGCCAGTAGTACCGACAGGGGTACGGGGGGCTACACCTTC.

The chain has TRBV5-1 and TRBJ1-1; D is uncertain. CDR1 is SGHRS, CDR2 YFSETQ, per germline. V lost 2 bases and J 0 bases, leaving 8 bases between the germline ends. The CDR3 is 14 residues long. The CDR3 loop is CASSFDILNTEAFF. CDR3 bases: TGCGCCAGCAGCTTTGACATCCTGAACACTGAAGCTTTCTTT. The complete variable domain, with remaining parts taken from reference TRBV5-1 and TRBJ1-1, reads KAGVTQTPRYLIKTRGQQVTLSCSPISGHRSVSWYQQTPGQGLQFLFEYFSETQRNKGNFPGRFSGRQFSNSRSEMNVSTLELGDSALYLCASSFDILNTEAFFGQGTRLTVV.

This clone was observed a handful of times. This chain joins TRBV10-3 and TRBJ1-4; D remains ambiguous. V dropped 2 bases and J dropped 7 bases, with 11 bases sitting between them. This CDR3 has 14 amino acids. Germline V gives CDR1 ENHRY, CDR2 SYGVKD. This CDR3 is CAISEGKQSEKLFF. Here the CDR3 DNA reads TGTGCCATCAGTGAGGGCAAACAAAGTGAAAAACTGTTTTTT.

V and J are TRBV23-1 and TRBJ2-3; possible D gene TRBD2, 6 bases. TRBV23-1 is marked as an open reading frame, function uncertain. V lost 0 bases and J lost 6, with 10 bases in between. The CDR3 consists of 14 residues. CDR3 residues: CASSQSGGDDTQYF. The CDR3 DNA reads as TGCGCCAGCAGTCAATCGGGAGGAGATGATACGCAGTATTTT.

This clone turned up a few times. V usage is TRBV14 and J usage is TRBJ2-5; possible D gene TRBD1, 5 bases. Germline loops: CDR1 SGHDN, CDR2 FVKESK. Trimming left V 0 bases short and J 1 base short, with 9 bases between. The CDR3 loop spans 15 amino acids. CDR3 in DNA: TGTGCCAGCAGCCAAGACCGCAGGGCCCAAGAGACCCAGTACTTC. This sequence encodes CASSQDRRAQETQYF.

The chain combines TRBV9 with TRBJ2-4, with TRBD2 as a possible D gene (6 bases). The CDR3 consists of 14 residues. Trimming cost V 1 base and J 7 bases, with 12 bases left between them. Germline CDR1 reads SGDLS; CDR2 reads YYNGEE. The CDR3 here is CASSVFTGANIQYF. The CDR3 nucleotides read TGTGCCAGCAGCGTATTCACGGGAGCGAACATTCAGTACTTC.

This clone turned up a few times. The junction departs from the called germline gene at one end, perhaps through a read error. The chain has TRBV5-6 and TRBJ1-2; tentatively, D is TRBD1 (6 bases). This CDR3 comprises 16 residues. CDR1 is SGHDT and CDR2 is YYEEEE in the germline V gene. CDR3: CASSITTGTTNYGYTF. CDR3 DNA: TGTGCCAGCAGCATAACTACCGGGACAACTAATTATGGCTACACCTTC.

The V and J genes are TRBV29-1 and TRBJ2-1; 7 bases map to TRBD1. V shed 5 bases and J 9 bases; nucleotides not matched to a gene: 4. Germline CDR1 is SQVTM and CDR2 is ANQGSEA. The CDR3 sequence is 11 residues long. The CDR3 nucleotides are TGCAGCGTTCGACCAGGGGGTGAGCAGTTCTTC. Encoded protein: CSVRPGGEQFF.

This clone turned up a few times. The CDR3 nucleotides are TGTGCCAGCAGCGGGCAGGGAGGGGGATACATTCAGTACTTC. This sequence encodes CASSGQGGGYIQYF. The chain combines TRBV5-6 with TRBJ2-4, with TRBD2 as a possible D gene (7 bases). The germline V gene has CDR1 SGHDT and CDR2 YYEEEE. The V end lost 4 bases, the J end lost 8 bases, and 16 bases lay between the germline ends. This CDR3 is 14 amino acids long.